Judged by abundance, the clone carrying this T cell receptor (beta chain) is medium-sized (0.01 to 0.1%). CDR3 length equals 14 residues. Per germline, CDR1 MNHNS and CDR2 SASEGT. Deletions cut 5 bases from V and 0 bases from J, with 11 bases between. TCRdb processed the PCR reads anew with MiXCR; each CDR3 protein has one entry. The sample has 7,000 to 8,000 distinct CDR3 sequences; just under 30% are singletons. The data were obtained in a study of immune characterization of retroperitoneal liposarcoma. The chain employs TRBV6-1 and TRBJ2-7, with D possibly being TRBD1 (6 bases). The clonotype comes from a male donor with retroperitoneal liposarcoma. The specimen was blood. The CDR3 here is CASSSTGPSYEQYF. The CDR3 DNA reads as TGTGCCAGCAGTTCCACAGGGCCCTCCTACGAGCAGTACTTC.